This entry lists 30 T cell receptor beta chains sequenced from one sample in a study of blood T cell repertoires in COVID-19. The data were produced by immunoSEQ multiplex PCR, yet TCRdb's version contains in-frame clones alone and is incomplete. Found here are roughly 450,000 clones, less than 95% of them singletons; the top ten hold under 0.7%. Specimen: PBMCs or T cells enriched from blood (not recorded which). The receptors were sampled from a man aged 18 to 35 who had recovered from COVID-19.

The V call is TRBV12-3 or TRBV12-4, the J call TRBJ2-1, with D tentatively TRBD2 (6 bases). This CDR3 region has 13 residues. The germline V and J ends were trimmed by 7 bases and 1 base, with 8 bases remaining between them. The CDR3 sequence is CASNRESYNEQFF. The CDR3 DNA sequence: TGTGCCAGCAACCGGGAGTCCTACAATGAGCAGTTCTTC.

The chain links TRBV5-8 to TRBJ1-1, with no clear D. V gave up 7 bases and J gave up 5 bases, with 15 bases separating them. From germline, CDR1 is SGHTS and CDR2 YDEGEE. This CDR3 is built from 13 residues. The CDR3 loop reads CASLDIGETEAFF. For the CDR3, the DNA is TGTGCCAGCCTTGACATCGGCGAGACTGAAGCTTTCTTT.

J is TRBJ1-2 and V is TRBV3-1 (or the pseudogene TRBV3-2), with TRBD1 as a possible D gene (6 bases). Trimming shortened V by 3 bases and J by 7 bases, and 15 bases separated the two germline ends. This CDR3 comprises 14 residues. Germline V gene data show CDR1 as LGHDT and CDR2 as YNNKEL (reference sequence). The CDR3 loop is CASSHLQGFRGYTF. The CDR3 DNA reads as TGTGCCAGCAGCCACCTACAGGGTTTCCGTGGCTACACCTTC.

CDR3 nucleotide sequence: TGTGCCAGCAGTTCCCACAGGGAAAGTGGCTACACCTTC. Translated: CASSSHRESGYTF. The J gene is TRBJ1-2, the V gene TRBV12-3 or TRBV12-4; D perhaps matches TRBD1 (6 bases). The CDR3 is made up of 13 amino acids. V was pared by 4 bases and J by 7 bases, with 13 bases between.

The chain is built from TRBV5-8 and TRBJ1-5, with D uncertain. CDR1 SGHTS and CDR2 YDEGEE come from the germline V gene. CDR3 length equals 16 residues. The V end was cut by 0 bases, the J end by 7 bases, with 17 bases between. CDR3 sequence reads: CASSLGTVGGTQPQHF. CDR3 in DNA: TGTGCCAGCAGCTTGGGCACAGTGGGAGGCACACAGCCCCAGCATTTT.

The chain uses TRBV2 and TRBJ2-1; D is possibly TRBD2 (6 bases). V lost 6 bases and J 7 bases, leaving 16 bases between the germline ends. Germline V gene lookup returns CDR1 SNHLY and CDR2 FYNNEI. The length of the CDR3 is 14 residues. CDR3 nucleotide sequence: TGTGCCAGCAGGTACCCGGGAGTCATGAATGAGCAGTTCTTC. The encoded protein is CASRYPGVMNEQFF.

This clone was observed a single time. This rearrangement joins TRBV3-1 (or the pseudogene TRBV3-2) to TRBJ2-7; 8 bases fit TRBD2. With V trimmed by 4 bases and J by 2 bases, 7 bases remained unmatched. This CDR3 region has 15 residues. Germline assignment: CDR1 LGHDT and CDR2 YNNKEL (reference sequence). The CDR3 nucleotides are TGTGCCAGCAGCCCGGCCGGGGGGGGGCCCTACGAGCAGTACTTC. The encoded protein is CASSPAGGGPYEQYF.

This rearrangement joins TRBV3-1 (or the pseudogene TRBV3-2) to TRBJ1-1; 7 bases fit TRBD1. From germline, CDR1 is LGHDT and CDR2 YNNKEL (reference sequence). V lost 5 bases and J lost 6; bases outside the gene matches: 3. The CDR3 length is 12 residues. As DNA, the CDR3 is TGTGCCAGCAGCAACAGGGGATCTGAAGCTTTCTTT. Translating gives CASSNRGSEAFF.

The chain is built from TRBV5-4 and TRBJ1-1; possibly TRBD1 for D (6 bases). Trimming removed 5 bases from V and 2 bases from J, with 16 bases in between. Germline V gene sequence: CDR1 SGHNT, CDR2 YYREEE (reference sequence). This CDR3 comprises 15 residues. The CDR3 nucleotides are TGTGCCAGCAGACCCGTGCCGGGACATAACACTGAAGCTTTCTTT. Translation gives CASRPVPGHNTEAFF.

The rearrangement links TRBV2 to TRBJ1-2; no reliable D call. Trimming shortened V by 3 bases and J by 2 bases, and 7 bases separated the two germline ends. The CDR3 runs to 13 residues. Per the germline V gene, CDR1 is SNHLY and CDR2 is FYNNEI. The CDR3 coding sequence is TGTGCCAGCAGTGACTACGGGAACTATGGCTACACCTTC. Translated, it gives CASSDYGNYGYTF.

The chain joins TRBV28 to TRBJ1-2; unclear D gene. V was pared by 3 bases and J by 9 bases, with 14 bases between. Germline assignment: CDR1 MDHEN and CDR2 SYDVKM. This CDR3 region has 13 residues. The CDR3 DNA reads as TGTGCCAGCAGTTTGCACATGGGCCGTAGCTACACCTTC. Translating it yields CASSLHMGRSYTF.

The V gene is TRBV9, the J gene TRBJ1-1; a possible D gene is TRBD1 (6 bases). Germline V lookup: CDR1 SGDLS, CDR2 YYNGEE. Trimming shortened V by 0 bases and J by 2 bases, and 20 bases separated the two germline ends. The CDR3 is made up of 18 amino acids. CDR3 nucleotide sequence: TGTGCCAGCAGCGTAGGTGGGGGGGCAGGCCTTCTAAACACTGAAGCTTTCTTT. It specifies CASSVGGGAGLLNTEAFF.

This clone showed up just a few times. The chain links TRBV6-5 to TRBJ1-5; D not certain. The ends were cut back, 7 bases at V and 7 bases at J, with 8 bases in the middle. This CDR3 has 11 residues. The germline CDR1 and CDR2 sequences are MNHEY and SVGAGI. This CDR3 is CASTGVQPQHF. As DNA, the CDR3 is TGTGCCAGCACCGGGGTACAGCCCCAGCATTTT.

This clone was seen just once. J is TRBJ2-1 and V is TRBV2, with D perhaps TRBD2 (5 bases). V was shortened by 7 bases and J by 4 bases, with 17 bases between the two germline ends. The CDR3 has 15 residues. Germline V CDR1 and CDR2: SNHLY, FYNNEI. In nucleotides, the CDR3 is TGTGCCAGCACCACCTCTCCGGGGAGTTACAATGAGCAGTTCTTC. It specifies CASTTSPGSYNEQFF.

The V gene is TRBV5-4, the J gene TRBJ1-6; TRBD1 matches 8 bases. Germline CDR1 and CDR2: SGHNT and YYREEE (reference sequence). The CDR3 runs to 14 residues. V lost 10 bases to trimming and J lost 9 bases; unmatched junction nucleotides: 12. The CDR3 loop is CAYRRQGLPSPLHF. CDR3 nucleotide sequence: TGTGCCTACCGGAGACAGGGGCTTCCTTCACCCCTCCACTTT.

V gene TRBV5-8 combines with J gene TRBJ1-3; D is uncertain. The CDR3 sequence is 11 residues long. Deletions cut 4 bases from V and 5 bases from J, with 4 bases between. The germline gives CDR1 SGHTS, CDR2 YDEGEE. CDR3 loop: CASSLRNTIYF. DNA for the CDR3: TGTGCCAGCAGCCTTAGAAACACCATATATTTT.

CDR3 in amino acids: CASSGTGDSGNTIYF. CDR3 in DNA: TGTGCCAGCTCAGGTACAGGGGACTCTGGAAACACCATATATTTT. The chain recombines TRBV18 with TRBJ1-3; 7 positions match TRBD1. The ends lost 5 bases at V and 0 bases at J; junction bases unmatched: 4. The CDR3 is 15 amino acids. Germline lookup yields CDR1 KGHSH and CDR2 LQKENI.

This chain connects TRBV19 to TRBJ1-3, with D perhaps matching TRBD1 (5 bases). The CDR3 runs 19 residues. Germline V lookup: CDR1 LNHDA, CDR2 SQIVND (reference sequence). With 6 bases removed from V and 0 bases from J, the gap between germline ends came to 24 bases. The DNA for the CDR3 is TGTGCCAGTAGCAACAGGATACAGAGCGTGGCGAGCTCTGGAAACACCATATATTTT. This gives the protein CASSNRIQSVASSGNTIYF.

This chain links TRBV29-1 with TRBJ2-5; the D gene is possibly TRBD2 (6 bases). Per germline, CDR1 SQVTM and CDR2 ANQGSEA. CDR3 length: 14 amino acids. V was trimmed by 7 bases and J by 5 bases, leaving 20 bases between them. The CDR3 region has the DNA TGCAGCGCCCGACCCCGACTAGTCTGGGAGACCCAGTACTTC. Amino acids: CSARPRLVWETQYF.

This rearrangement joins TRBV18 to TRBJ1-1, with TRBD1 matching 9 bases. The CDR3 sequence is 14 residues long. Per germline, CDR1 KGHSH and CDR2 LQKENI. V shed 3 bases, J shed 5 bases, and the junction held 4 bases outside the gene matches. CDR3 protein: CASSPSTGGTEAFF. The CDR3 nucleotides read TGTGCCAGCTCACCCTCGACAGGGGGAACTGAAGCTTTCTTT. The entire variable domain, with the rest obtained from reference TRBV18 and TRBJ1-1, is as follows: NAGVMQNPRHLVRRRGQEARLRCSPMKGHSHVYWYRQLPEEGLKFMVYLQKENIIDESGMPKERFSAEFPKEGPSILRIQQVVRGDSAAYFCASSPSTGGTEAFFGQGTRLTVV.

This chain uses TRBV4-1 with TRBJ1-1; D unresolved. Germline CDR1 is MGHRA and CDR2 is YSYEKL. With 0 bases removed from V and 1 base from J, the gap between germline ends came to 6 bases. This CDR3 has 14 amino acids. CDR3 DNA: TGCGCCAGCAGCCAAGATCGGAGGAACACTGAAGCTTTCTTT. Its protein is CASSQDRRNTEAFF.

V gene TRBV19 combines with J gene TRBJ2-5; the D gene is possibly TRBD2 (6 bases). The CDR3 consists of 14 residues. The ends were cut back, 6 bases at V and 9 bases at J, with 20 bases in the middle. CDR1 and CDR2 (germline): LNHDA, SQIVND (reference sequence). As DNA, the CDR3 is TGTGCCAGTAGCCCCGGGGCAGGACTAATGGCCCAGTACTTC. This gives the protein CASSPGAGLMAQYF.

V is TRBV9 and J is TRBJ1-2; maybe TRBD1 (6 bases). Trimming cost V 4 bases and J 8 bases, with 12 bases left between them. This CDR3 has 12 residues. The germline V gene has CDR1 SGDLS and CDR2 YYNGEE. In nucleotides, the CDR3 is TGTGCCAGCAGCCGGGGGGCTCTAGGCTACACCTTC. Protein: CASSRGALGYTF.

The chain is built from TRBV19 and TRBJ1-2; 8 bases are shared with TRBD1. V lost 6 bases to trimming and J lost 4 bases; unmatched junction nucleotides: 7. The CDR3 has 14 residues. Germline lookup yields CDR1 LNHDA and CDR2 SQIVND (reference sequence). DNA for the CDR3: TGTGCCAGTAGACAGGGGGAAAAGGCCTATGGCTACACCTTC. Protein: CASRQGEKAYGYTF.

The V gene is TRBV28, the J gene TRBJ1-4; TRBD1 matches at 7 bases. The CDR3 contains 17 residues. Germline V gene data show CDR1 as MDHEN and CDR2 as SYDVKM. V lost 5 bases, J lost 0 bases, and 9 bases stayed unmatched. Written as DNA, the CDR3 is TGTGCCAGCAGTGGACAGGAGTTTAACCCAACTAATGAAAAACTGTTTTTT. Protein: CASSGQEFNPTNEKLFF.

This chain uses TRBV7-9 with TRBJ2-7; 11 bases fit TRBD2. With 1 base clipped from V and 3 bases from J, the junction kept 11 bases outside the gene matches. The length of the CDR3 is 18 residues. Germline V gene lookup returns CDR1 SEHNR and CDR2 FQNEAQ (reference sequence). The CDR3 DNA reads TGTGCCAGCAGCTTAGTTAGGACTAGCGGGTCTTCCGGCTACGAGCAGTACTTC. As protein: CASSLVRTSGSSGYEQYF.

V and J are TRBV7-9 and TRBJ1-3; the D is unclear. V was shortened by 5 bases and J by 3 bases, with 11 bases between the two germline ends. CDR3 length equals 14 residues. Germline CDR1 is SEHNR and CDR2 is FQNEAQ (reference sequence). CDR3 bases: TGTGCCAGCAGCACCCCACGCTATGGAAACACCATATATTTT. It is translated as CASSTPRYGNTIYF.

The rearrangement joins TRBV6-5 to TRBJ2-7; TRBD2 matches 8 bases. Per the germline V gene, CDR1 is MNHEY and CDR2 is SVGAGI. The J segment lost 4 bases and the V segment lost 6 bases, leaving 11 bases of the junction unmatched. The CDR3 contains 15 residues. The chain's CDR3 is CASRDLSGSDYEQYF. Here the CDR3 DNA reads TGTGCCAGCAGGGACTTGAGCGGGAGCGATTACGAGCAGTACTTC.

The CDR3 DNA reads TGTGCCAGCTCACCACAAGGACAGGGGGCCATGAATGAGCAGTTCTTC. It encodes CASSPQGQGAMNEQFF. This rearrangement joins TRBV18 to TRBJ2-1, with 11 bases lining up with TRBD1. V lost 1 base and J lost 7; bases outside the gene matches: 6. The CDR3 contains 16 residues. Germline CDR1 KGHSH, CDR2 LQKENI. Based on the CDR3 plus reference TRBV18 and TRBJ2-1, the full variable domain is NAGVMQNPRHLVRRRGQEARLRCSPMKGHSHVYWYRQLPEEGLKFMVYLQKENIIDESGMPKERFSAEFPKEGPSILRIQQVVRGDSAAYFCASSPQGQGAMNEQFFGPGTRLTVL.

The CDR3 is CTAGRGYTF. The CDR3 nucleotides read TGTACCGCGGGTAGGGGCTACACCTTC. The V and J genes are TRBV28 and TRBJ1-2, with no clear D. This CDR3 has 9 amino acids. The germline gives CDR1 MDHEN, CDR2 SYDVKM.